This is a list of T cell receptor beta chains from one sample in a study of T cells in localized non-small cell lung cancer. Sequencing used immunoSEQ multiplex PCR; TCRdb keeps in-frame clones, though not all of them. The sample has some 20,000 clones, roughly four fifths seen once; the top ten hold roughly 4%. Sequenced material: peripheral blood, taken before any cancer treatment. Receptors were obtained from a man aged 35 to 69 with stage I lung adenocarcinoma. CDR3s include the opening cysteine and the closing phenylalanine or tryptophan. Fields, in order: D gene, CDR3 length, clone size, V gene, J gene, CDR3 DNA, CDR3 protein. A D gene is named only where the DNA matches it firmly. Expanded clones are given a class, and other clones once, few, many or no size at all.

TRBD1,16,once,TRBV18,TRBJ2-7,TGTGCCAGCTCACCACCTGGACAGGGTGGTAGGGACGAGCAGTACTTC,CASSPPGQGGRDEQYF
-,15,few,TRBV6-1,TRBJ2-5,TGTGCCAGCAGTGGCGGGTCTTCCGGCATCGGGACCCAGTACTTC,CASSGGSSGIGTQYF
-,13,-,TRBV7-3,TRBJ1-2,TGTGCCAGCAGCTTCCAGAATGGAGATGGCTACACCTTC,CASSFQNGDGYTF
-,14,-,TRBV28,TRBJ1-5,TGTGCCAGCAGCGACGACAGCCTCAATCAGCCCCAGCATTTT,CASSDDSLNQPQHF
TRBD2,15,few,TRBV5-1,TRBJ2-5,TGCGCCAGCAGCTTGGCCGGGGGGAGGCAAGAGACCCAGTACTTC,CASSLAGGRQETQYF
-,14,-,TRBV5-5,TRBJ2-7,TGTGCCAGCAGCTTTTCAACTACTTTCTACGAGCAGTACTTC,CASSFSTTFYEQYF
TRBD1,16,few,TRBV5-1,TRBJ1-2,TGCGCCAGCAGCTTGTATGAGAACAGGGGAGGCTATGGCTACACCTTC,CASSLYENRGGYGYTF
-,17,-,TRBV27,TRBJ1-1,TGTGCCAGCAGTTTAGGAGGGTTGGGCTTGGTGAACACTGAAGCTTTCTTT,CASSLGGLGLVNTEAFF
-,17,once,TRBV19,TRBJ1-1,TGTGCCAGTACCAGAGGCCCCGCCGGGACACCAAAGGGTGAAGCTTTCTTT,CASTRGPAGTPKGEAFF
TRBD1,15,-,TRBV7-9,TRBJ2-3,TGTGCCAGCAGCTTCCGGGACAGGGGAGAAGATACGCAGTATTTT,CASSFRDRGEDTQYF
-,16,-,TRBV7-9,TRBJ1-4,TGTGCCAGCAGCCCCGCGGAGGGGCAGCGTCGGGAAAAACTGTTTTTT,CASSPAEGQRREKLFF
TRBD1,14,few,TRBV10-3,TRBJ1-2,TGTGCCATCACTAGGGACAGGGCGAGCTATGGCTACACCTTC,CAITRDRASYGYTF
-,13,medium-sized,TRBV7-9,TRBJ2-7,TGTGCCAGCAGCCCCGGGTGGGTGGGCGAGCAGTACTTC,CASSPGWVGEQYF
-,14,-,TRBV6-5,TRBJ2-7,TGTGCCAGCACCCGAGCGGTGAGCTCCTACGAGCAGTACTTC,CASTRAVSSYEQYF
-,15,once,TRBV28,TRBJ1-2,TGTGCCAGCAGTTTACTTCTCACGGGCCTCTATGGCTACACCTTC,CASSLLLTGLYGYTF
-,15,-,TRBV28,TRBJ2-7,TGTGCCAGCGCAAGGACGACAGCTTATTCCTACGAGCAGTACTTC,CASARTTAYSYEQYF
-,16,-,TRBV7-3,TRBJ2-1,TGTGCCAGCAGCTTGAGACTAGTCGTCGGGTACAATGAGCAGTTCTTC,CASSLRLVVGYNEQFF
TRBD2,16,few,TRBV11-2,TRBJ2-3,TGTGCCAGCAGCTTAGACGGCGGGGGGCTCACAGATACGCAGTATTTT,CASSLDGGGLTDTQYF
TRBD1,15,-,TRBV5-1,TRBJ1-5,TGCGCCAGCAGCTTCCCGGACAGGGGGCAACAGCCCCAGCATTTT,CASSFPDRGQQPQHF